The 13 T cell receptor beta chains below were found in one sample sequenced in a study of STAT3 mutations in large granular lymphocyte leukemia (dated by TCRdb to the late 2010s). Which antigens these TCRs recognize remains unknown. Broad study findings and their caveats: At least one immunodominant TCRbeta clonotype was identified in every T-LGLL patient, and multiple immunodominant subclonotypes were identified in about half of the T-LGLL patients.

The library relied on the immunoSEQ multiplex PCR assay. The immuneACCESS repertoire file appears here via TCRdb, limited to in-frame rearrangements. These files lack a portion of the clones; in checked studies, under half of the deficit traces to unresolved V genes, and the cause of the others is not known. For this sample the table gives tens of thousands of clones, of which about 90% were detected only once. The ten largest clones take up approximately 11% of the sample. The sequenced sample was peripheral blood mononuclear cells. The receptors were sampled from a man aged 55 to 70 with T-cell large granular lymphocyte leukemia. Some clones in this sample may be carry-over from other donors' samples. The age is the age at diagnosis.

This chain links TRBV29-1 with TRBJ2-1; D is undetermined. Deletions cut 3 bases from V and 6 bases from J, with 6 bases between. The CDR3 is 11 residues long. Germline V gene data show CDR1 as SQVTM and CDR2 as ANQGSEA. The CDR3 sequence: CSVDWANEQFF. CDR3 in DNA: TGCAGCGTTGACTGGGCCAATGAGCAGTTCTTC.

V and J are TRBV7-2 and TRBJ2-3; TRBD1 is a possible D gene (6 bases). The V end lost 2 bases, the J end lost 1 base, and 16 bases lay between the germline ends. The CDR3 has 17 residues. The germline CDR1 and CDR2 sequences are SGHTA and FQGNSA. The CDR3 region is CASSLTRQGSGTDTQYF. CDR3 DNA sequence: TGTGCCAGCAGCTTAACTCGGCAGGGGTCCGGCACAGATACGCAGTATTTT.

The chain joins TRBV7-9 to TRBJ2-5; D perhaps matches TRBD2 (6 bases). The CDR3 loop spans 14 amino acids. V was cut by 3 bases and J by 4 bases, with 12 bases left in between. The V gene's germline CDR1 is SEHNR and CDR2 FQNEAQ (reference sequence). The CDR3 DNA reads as TGTGCCAGCAGCTTCGGCGGGGTACGAGAGACCCAGTACTTC. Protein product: CASSFGGVRETQYF. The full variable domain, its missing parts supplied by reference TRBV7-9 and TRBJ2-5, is DTGVSQNPRHKITKRGQNVTFRCDPISEHNRLYWYRQTLGQGPEFLTYFQNEAQLEKSRLLSDRFSAERPKGSFSTLEIQRTEQGDSAMYLCASSFGGVRETQYFGPGTRLLVL.

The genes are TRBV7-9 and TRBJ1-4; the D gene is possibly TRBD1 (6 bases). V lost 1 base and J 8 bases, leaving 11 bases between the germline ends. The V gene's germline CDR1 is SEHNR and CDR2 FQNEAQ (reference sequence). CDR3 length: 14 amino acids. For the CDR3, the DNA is TGTGCCAGCAGCTTAGTGGCAGGGGAGGAAAAACTGTTTTTT. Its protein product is CASSLVAGEEKLFF.

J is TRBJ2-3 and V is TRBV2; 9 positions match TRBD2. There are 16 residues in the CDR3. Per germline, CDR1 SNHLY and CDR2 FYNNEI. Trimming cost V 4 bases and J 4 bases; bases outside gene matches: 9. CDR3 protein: CASSGLSGRNADTQYF. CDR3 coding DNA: TGTGCCAGCAGTGGGCTTAGCGGGAGAAATGCAGATACGCAGTATTTT.

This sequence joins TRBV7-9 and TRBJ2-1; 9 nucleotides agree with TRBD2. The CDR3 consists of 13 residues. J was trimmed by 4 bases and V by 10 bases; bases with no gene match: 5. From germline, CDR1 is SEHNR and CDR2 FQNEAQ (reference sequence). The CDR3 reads CAILAGPYNEQFF. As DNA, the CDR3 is TGTGCCATCCTAGCGGGACCTTACAATGAGCAGTTCTTC.

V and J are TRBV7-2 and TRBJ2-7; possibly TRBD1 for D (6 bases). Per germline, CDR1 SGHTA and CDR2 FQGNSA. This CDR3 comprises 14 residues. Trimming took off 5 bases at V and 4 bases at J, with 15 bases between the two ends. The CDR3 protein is CASSALRGGYEQYF. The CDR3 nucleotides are TGTGCCAGCAGCGCGCTCAGGGGTGGGTACGAGCAGTACTTC. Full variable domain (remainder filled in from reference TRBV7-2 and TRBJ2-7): GAGVSQSPSNKVTEKGKDVELRCDPISGHTALYWYRQSLGQGLEFLIYFQGNSAPDKSGLPSDRFSAERTGGSVSTLTIQRTQQEDSAVYLCASSALRGGYEQYFGPGTRLTVT.

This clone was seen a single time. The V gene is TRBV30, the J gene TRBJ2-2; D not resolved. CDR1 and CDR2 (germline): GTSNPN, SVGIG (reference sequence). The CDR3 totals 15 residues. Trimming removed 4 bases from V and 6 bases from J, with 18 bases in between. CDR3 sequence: CAWTTPGEVSGELFF. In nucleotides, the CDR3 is TGTGCCTGGACCACGCCCGGAGAGGTCTCCGGGGAGCTGTTTTTT.

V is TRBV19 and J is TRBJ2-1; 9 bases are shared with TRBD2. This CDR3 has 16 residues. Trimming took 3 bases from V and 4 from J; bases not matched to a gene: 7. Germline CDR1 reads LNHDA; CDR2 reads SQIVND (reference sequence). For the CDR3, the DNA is TGTGCCAGTAGTATTAACCTAGCGGGGTTTTACAATGAGCAGTTCTTC. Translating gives CASSINLAGFYNEQFF.

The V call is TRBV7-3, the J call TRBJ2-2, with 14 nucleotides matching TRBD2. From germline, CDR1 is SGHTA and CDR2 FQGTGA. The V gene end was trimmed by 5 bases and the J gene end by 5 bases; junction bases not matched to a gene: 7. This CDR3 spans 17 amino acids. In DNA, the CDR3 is TGTGCCAGCAGCCCCAGGGGACTAGCGGGGGCGACCGGGGAGCTGTTTTTT. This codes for CASSPRGLAGATGELFF.

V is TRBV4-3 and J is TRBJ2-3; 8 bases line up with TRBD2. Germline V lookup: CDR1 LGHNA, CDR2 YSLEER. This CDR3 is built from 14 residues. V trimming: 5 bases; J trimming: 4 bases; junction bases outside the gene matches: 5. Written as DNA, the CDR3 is TGCGCCAGCAGCACCAGCGGGAGCGCAGATACGCAGTATTTT. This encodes CASSTSGSADTQYF.

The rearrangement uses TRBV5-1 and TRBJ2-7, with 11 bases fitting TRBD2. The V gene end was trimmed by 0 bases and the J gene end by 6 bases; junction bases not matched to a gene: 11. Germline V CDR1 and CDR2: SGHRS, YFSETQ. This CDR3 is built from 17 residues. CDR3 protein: CASSLGASGRSVLEQYF. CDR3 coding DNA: TGCGCCAGCAGCTTGGGGGCTAGCGGGAGGTCTGTCCTCGAGCAGTACTTC.

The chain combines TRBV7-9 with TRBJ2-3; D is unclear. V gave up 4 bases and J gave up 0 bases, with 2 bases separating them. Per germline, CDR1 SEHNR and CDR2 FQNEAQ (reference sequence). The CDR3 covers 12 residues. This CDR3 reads CASSYSTDTQYF. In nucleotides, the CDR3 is TGTGCCAGCAGCTATAGCACAGATACGCAGTATTTT.